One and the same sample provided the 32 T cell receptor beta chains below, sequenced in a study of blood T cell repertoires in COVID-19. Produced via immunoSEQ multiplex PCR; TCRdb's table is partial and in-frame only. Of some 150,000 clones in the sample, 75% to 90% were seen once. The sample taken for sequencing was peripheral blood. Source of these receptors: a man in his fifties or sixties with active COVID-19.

The chain's CDR3 is CASSPGQGQGYTF. The CDR3 DNA reads TGTGCCAGCAGCCCGGGACAGGGGCAAGGCTACACCTTC. The chain combines TRBV7-3 with TRBJ1-2, with TRBD1 matching over 10 bases. Germline-derived CDR1 and CDR2 are SGHTA and FQGTGA. This CDR3 has 13 amino acids. J gave up 8 bases and V 5 bases, and 5 bases lay outside the gene matches.

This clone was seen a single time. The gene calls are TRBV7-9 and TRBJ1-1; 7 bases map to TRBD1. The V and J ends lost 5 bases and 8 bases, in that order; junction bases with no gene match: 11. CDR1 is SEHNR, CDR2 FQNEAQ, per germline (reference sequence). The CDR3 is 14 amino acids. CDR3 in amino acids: CASSRTGGTPEAFF. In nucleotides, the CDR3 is TGTGCCAGCAGCAGGACAGGAGGAACACCCGAAGCTTTCTTT.

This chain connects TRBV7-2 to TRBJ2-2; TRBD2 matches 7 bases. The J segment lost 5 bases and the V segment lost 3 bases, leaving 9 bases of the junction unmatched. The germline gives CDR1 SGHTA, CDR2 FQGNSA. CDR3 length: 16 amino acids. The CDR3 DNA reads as TGTGCCAGCAGCTTCAAGCGGGACCCACTAACCGGGGAGCTGTTTTTT. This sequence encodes CASSFKRDPLTGELFF.

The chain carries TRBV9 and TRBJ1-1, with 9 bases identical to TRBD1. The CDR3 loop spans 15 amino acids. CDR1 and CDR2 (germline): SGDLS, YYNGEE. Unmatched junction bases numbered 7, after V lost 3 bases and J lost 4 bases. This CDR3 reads CASSATGGATTEAFF. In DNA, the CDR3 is TGTGCCAGCAGCGCCACAGGGGGCGCTACCACTGAAGCTTTCTTT. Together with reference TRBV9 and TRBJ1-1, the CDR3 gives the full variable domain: DSGVTQTPKHLITATGQRVTLRCSPRSGDLSVYWYQQSLDQGLQFLIQYYNGEERAKGNILERFSAQQFPDLHSELNLSSLELGDSALYFCASSATGGATTEAFFGQGTRLTVV.

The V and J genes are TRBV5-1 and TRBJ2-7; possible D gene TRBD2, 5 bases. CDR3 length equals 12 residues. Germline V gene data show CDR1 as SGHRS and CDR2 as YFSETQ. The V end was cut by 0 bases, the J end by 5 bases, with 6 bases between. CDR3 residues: CASSLVRDEQYF. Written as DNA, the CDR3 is TGCGCCAGCAGCTTGGTGAGGGACGAGCAGTACTTC.

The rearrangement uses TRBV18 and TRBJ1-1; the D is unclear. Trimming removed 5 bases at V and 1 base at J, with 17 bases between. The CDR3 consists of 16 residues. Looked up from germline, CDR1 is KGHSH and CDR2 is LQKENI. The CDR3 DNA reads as TGTGCCAGCTCAATCTATATGAGTATGTCGAACACTGAAGCTTTCTTT. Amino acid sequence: CASSIYMSMSNTEAFF.

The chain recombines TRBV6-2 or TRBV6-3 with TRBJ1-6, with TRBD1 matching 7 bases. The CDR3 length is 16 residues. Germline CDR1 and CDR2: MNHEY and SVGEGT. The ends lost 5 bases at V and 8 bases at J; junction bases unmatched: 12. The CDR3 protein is CASSRGQRKTDSPLHF. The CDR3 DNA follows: TGTGCCAGCAGTAGGGGACAGAGAAAAACCGATTCACCCCTCCACTTT.

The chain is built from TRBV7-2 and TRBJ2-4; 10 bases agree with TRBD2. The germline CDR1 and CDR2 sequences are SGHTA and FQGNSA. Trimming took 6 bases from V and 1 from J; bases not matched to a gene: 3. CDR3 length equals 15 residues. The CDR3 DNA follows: TGTGCCAGCAGAGAGCGGGGGGGGGCCAAAAACATTCAGTACTTC. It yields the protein CASRERGGAKNIQYF.

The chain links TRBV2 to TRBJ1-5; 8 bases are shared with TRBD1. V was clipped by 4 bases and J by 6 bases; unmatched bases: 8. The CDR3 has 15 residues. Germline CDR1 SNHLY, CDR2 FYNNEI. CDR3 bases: TGTGCCAGCAGTGGAAGGCAGGGGGCGCGTCAGCCCCAGCATTTT. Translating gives CASSGRQGARQPQHF. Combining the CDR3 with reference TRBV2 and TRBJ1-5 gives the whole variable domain EPEVTQTPSHQVTQMGQEVILRCVPISNHLYFYWYRQILGQKVEFLVSFYNNEISEKSEIFDDQFSVERPDGSNFTLKIRSTKLEDSAMYFCASSGRQGARQPQHFGDGTRLSIL.

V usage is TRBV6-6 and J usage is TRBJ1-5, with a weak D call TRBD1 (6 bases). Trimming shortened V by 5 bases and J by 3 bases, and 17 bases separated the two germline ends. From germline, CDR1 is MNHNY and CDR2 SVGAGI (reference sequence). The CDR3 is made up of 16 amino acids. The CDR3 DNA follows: TGTGCCAGCAGTGCCTCGGGGGGGGCCCTCAATCAGCCCCAGCATTTT. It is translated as CASSASGGALNQPQHF.

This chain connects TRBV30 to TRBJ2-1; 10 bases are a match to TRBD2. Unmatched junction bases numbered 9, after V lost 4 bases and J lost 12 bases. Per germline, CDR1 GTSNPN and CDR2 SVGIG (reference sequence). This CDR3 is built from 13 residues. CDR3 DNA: TGTGCCTGGACCCGGAGCGGGGGGGCCCGGCAGTTCTTC. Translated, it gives CAWTRSGGARQFF.

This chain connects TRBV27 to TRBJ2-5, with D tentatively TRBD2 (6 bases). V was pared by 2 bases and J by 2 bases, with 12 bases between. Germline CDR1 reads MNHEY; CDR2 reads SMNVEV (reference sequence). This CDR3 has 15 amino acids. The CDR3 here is CASSLAGRNQETQYF. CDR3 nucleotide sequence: TGTGCCAGCAGTTTAGCGGGGCGAAATCAAGAGACCCAGTACTTC.

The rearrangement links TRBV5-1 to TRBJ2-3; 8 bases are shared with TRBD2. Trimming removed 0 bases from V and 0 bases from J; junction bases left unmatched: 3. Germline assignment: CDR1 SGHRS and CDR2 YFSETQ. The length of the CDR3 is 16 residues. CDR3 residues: CASSLGAGASTDTQYF. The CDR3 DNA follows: TGCGCCAGCAGCTTGGGAGCGGGGGCTAGCACAGATACGCAGTATTTT.

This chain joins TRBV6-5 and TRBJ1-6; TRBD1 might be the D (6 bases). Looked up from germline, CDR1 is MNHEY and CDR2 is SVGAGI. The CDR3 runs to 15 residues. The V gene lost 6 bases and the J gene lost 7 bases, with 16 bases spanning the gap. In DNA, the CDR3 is TGTGCCAGCAGCCAGGACAGCTTGGGGAATTCACCCCTCCACTTT. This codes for CASSQDSLGNSPLHF.

Written as DNA, the CDR3 is TGTGCCAGCAGCTTAGGGACAGGGAATATCTACGAGCAGTACTTC. Its protein product is CASSLGTGNIYEQYF. J is TRBJ2-7 and V is TRBV7-9, with 8 bases that match TRBD1. V lost 1 base and J lost 3; bases outside the gene matches: 5. Germline V gene data show CDR1 as SEHNR and CDR2 as FQNEAQ (reference sequence). CDR3 size: 15 residues.

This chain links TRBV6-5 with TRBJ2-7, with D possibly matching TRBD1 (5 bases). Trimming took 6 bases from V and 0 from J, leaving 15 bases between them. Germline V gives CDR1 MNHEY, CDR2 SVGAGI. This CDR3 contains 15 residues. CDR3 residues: CASRAGIRSSYEQYF. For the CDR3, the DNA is TGTGCCAGCAGGGCAGGGATCCGAAGCTCCTACGAGCAGTACTTC.

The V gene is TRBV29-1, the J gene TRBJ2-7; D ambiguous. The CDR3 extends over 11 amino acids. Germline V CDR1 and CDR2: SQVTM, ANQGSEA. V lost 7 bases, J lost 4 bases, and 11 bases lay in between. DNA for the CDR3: TGCAGCGCGGCAACCGAGTACGAGCAGTACTTC. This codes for CSAATEYEQYF.

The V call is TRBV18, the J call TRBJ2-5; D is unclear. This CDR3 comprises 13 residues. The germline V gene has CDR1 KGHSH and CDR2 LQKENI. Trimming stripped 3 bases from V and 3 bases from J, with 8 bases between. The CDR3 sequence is CASSPTQEETQYF. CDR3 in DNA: TGTGCCAGCTCACCTACCCAGGAAGAGACCCAGTACTTC.

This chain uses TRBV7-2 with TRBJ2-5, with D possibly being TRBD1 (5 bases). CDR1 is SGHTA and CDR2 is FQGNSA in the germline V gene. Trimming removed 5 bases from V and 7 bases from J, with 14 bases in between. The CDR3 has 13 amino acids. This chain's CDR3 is CASSPRIRGTQYF. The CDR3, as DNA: TGTGCCAGCAGCCCCCGCATTAGGGGGACCCAGTACTTC.

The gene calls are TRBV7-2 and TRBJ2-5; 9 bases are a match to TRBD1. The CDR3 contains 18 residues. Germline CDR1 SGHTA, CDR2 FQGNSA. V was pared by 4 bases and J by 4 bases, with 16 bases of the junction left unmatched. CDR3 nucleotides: TGTGCCAGCAGCTCTAACAGGGGGCCGGGGTTTTTTCGAGAGACCCAGTACTTC. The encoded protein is CASSSNRGPGFFRETQYF.

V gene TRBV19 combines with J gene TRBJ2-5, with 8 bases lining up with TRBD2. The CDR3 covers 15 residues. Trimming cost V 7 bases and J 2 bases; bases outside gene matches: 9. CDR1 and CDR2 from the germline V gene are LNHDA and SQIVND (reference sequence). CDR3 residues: CASMESGGRQETQYF. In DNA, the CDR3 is TGTGCCAGTATGGAAAGCGGGGGACGGCAAGAGACCCAGTACTTC.

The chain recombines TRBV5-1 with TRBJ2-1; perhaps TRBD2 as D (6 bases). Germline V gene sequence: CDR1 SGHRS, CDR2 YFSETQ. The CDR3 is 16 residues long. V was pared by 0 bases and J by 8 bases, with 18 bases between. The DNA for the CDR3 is TGCGCCAGCAGCTTGGCGGCTAGCTCGGGGGTATATGAGCAGTTCTTC. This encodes CASSLAASSGVYEQFF.

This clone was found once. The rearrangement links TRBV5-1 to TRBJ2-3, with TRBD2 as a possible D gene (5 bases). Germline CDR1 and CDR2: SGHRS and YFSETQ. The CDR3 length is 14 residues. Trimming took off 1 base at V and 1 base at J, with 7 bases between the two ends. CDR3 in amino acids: CASSLTAGTDTQYF. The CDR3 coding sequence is TGCGCCAGCAGCTTGACAGCGGGCACAGATACGCAGTATTTT.

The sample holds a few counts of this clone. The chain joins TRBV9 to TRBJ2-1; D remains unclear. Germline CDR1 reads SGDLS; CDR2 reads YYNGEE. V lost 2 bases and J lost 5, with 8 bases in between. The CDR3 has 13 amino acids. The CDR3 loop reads CASSVGRDNEQFF. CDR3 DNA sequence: TGTGCCAGCAGCGTCGGTCGGGACAATGAGCAGTTCTTC.

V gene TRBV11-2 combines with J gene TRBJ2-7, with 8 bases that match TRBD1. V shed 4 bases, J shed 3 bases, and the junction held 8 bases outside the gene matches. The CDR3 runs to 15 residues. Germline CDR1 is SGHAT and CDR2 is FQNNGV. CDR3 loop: CASSWLLGQVYEQYF. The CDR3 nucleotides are TGTGCCAGCAGCTGGCTGTTGGGACAGGTCTACGAGCAGTACTTC.

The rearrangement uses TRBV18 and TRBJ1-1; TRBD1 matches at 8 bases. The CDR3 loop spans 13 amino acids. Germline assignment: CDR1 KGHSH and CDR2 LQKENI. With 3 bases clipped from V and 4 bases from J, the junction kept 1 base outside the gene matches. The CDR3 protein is CASSPQGATEAFF. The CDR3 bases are TGTGCCAGCTCACCCCAGGGGGCCACTGAAGCTTTCTTT.

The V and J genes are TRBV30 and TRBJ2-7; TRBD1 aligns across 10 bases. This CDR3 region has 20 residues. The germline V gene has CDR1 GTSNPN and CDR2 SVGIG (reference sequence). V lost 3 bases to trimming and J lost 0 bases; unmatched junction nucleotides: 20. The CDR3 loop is CAWSPLRQGAQSGGSYEQYF. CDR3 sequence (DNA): TGTGCCTGGAGCCCGTTGCGACAGGGGGCGCAGAGCGGGGGCTCCTACGAGCAGTACTTC.

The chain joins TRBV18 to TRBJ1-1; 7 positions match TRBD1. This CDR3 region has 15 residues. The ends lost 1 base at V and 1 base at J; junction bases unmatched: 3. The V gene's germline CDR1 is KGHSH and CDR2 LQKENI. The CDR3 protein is CASSPRTGENTEAFF. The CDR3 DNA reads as TGTGCCAGCTCACCACGAACAGGGGAGAACACTGAAGCTTTCTTT.

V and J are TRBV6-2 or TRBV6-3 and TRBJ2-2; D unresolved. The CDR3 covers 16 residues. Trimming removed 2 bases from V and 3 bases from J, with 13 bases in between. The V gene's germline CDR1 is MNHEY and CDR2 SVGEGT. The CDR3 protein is CASSYDMRFDTGELFF. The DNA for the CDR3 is TGTGCCAGCAGTTACGATATGAGGTTCGACACCGGGGAGCTGTTTTTT.

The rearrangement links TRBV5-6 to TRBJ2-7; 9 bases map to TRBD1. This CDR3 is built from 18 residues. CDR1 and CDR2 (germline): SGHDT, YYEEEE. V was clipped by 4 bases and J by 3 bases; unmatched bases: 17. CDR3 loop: CASSPARFTGGELYEQYF. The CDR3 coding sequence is TGTGCCAGCAGCCCGGCCAGATTTACAGGGGGCGAGCTCTACGAGCAGTACTTC.

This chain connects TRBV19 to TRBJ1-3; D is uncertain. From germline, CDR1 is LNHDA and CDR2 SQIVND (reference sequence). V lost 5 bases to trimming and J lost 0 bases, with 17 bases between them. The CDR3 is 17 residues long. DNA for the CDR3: TGTGCCAGTAGTCTTACCTCGTCGCTACTCTCTGGAAACACCATATATTTT. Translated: CASSLTSSLLSGNTIYF.

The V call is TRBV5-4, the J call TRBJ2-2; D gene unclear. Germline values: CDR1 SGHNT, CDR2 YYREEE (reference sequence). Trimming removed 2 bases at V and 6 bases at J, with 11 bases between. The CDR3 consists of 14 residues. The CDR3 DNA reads TGTGCCAGCAGCTTACAATTTTCCCCCGGGGAGCTGTTTTTT. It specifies CASSLQFSPGELFF.